These 24 T cell receptor beta chains originate from one sample sequenced in a study of OX40 agonist ivuxolimab in advanced cancers. Only in-frame clones appear in the TCRdb table, and some are missing; sequencing was by immunoSEQ multiplex PCR. The sample has tens of thousands of clones, 84% seen once. The sample here was CD4+ or CD8+ T cells sorted from blood, taken in a trial of the OX40 agonist ivuxolimab. The receptors were sampled from an adult with an advanced solid tumor such as melanoma, head and neck, liver or kidney cancer.

This clone has more than one count but fewer than ten. This chain uses TRBV5-5 with TRBJ2-2, with 12 bases lining up with TRBD1. The CDR3 sequence is 17 residues long. Germline trimming cut 2 bases from V and 5 bases from J; bases unmatched to any gene: 7. Germline CDR1 is SGHKS and CDR2 is YYEKEE (reference sequence). The CDR3 spells CASSLLGQGAETGELFF. The CDR3 DNA reads as TGTGCCAGCAGCTTACTGGGACAGGGGGCGGAAACCGGGGAGCTGTTTTTT.

This chain links TRBV28 with TRBJ2-7; D gene ambiguous. The germline V gene encodes CDR1 MDHEN and CDR2 SYDVKM. The CDR3 length is 13 residues. Trimming shortened V by 5 bases and J by 7 bases, and 15 bases separated the two germline ends. DNA for the CDR3: TGTGCCAGCAGTCCTCCGGACCCTTCTGAGCAGTACTTC. Translated, it gives CASSPPDPSEQYF.

This chain joins TRBV27 and TRBJ2-3; D call uncertain. This CDR3 is 16 amino acids long. CDR1 and CDR2 from the germline V gene are MNHEY and SMNVEV (reference sequence). With 0 bases removed from V and 6 bases from J, the gap between germline ends came to 16 bases. CDR3 in DNA: TGTGCCAGCAGTTTATCGGCTAGTTGGGATGGCGATACGCAGTATTTT. This codes for CASSLSASWDGDTQYF.

The CDR3 nucleotides are TGTGCCAGCAGTTTAGGCAGCGGATACAAGAACACTGAAGCTTTCTTT. It is translated as CASSLGSGYKNTEAFF. The genes are TRBV27 and TRBJ1-1; D ambiguous. Trimming removed 2 bases from V and 1 base from J, with 14 bases in between. The length of the CDR3 is 16 residues. Germline V CDR1 and CDR2: MNHEY, SMNVEV (reference sequence).

Here the CDR3 DNA reads TGTGCCAGCAGCTTACGGCCTGGGGAGGGCTACGAGCAGTACTTC. It yields the protein CASSLRPGEGYEQYF. J is TRBJ2-7 and V is TRBV11-3; the match to TRBD2 covers 7 bases. Trimming at V came to 2 bases and at J to 3 bases, leaving 7 bases not matched to a gene. The CDR3 runs 15 residues. Germline lookup yields CDR1 SGHNT and CDR2 YENEEA.

This chain joins TRBV4-1 and TRBJ1-2; 10 bases agree with TRBD1. Looked up from germline, CDR1 is MGHRA and CDR2 is YSYEKL. CDR3 length: 13 amino acids. Unmatched junction bases numbered 1, after V lost 3 bases and J lost 6 bases. In DNA, the CDR3 is TGCGCCAGCAGCCACGGGACAGGGGATGGCTACACCTTC. It is translated as CASSHGTGDGYTF.

The chain employs TRBV7-3 and TRBJ1-1, with D possibly TRBD1 on 5 matching bases. Per the germline V gene, CDR1 is SGHTA and CDR2 is FQGTGA. Trimming removed 3 bases from V and 4 bases from J, with 15 bases in between. The CDR3 spans 15 residues. The CDR3 sequence: CASSFTPATATEAFF. In DNA, the CDR3 is TGTGCCAGCAGCTTTACTCCGGCGACAGCCACTGAAGCTTTCTTT.

The gene calls are TRBV5-1 and TRBJ1-2; D is unclear. Trimming cost V 4 bases and J 4 bases, with 14 bases left between them. In germline, CDR1 is SGHRS, CDR2 YFSETQ. This CDR3 contains 14 residues. As DNA, the CDR3 is TGCGCCAGCAGCCCCTCGGTCGAGGTCTATGGCTACACCTTC. It codes for CASSPSVEVYGYTF.

This sequence joins TRBV7-9 and TRBJ2-3; no clear D. This CDR3 spans 13 amino acids. V was clipped by 7 bases and J by 4 bases, with 12 bases between them. In germline, CDR1 is SEHNR, CDR2 FQNEAQ (reference sequence). CDR3 loop: CASNPVFADTQYF. CDR3 sequence (DNA): TGTGCCAGCAACCCCGTGTTTGCAGATACGCAGTATTTT.

As DNA, the CDR3 is TGTGCCTGGGCGGACATGGGGTCGCGTGAGCAGTTCTTC. It is translated as CAWADMGSREQFF. This chain joins TRBV30 and TRBJ2-1, with a tentative D call TRBD1 (5 bases). Germline V gene data show CDR1 as GTSNPN and CDR2 as SVGIG (reference sequence). Deletions cut 5 bases from V and 9 bases from J, with 17 bases between. The CDR3 length is 13 residues.

The chain carries TRBV2 and TRBJ2-3, with TRBD1 matching 8 bases. The CDR3 loop spans 15 amino acids. The germline V gene has CDR1 SNHLY and CDR2 FYNNEI. With V trimmed by 8 bases and J by 0 bases, 7 bases remained unmatched. As DNA, the CDR3 is TGTGCCAGCGGGATTCCAGGGGGCAGCACAGATACGCAGTATTTT. It encodes CASGIPGGSTDTQYF.

The chain recombines TRBV28 with TRBJ2-5; TRBD2 agrees at 8 bases. The J call may be mistaken, given a closer DNA end match to TRBJ2-7. CDR1 is MDHEN, CDR2 SYDVKM, per germline. The CDR3 is 19 residues long. CDR3 bases: TGTGCCAGCAGTTTACGTAGCGGGGTTCCCTCTAATTCTTTCTACGAGCAGTACTTC. It translates to CASSLRSGVPSNSFYEQYF.

In its sample, this clone was seen a few times. The genes are TRBV28 and TRBJ2-1; the match to TRBD1 covers 11 bases. Germline V gene data show CDR1 as MDHEN and CDR2 as SYDVKM. The V and J ends lost 6 bases and 10 bases, in that order; junction bases with no gene match: 26. The CDR3 runs 20 residues. The CDR3 nucleotides are TGTGCCAGCAGGGTAGAATGGATCGGGGAGAGGACAGGGGGCCTTGGGGAGCAGTTCTTC. Its translation is CASRVEWIGERTGGLGEQFF.

The rearrangement links TRBV10-3 to TRBJ2-7; no clear D. V lost 4 bases and J 5 bases, leaving 15 bases between the germline ends. This CDR3 is built from 14 residues. Germline V lookup: CDR1 ENHRY, CDR2 SYGVKD. The CDR3 is CAISADGLGDEQYF. Here the CDR3 DNA reads TGTGCCATCAGTGCCGACGGCCTAGGCGACGAGCAGTACTTC.

The rearrangement links TRBV10-3 to TRBJ2-7, with 7 bases identical to TRBD2. The ends lost 7 bases at V and 4 bases at J; junction bases unmatched: 10. CDR1 and CDR2 from the germline V gene are ENHRY and SYGVKD. This CDR3 is 14 amino acids long. The CDR3 here is CAITAGRGGYEQYF. CDR3 sequence (DNA): TGTGCCATCACCGCGGGAAGGGGAGGGTACGAGCAGTACTTC.

The sample holds one count of this clone. This chain links TRBV2 with TRBJ2-7; D unclear. V shed 4 bases and J shed 3 bases, with 10 bases lying between them. The CDR3 is 13 amino acids. Germline V gene data show CDR1 as SNHLY and CDR2 as FYNNEI. The CDR3 region is CASSGIQYYEQYF. CDR3 DNA: TGTGCCAGCAGTGGGATCCAGTACTACGAGCAGTACTTC.

The chain carries TRBV7-9 and TRBJ2-2; tentatively, D is TRBD2 (6 bases). Trimming stripped 5 bases from V and 2 bases from J, with 12 bases between. Germline CDR1 SEHNR, CDR2 FQNEAQ (reference sequence). This CDR3 region has 15 residues. The CDR3 reads CASSPREINTGELFF. In nucleotides, the CDR3 is TGTGCCAGCAGCCCCCGGGAGATAAACACCGGGGAGCTGTTTTTT.

The gene calls are TRBV4-1 and TRBJ2-1, with a weak D call TRBD2 (6 bases). The CDR3 runs to 13 residues. V was shortened by 1 base and J by 8 bases, with 9 bases between the two germline ends. Germline values: CDR1 MGHRA, CDR2 YSYEKL. CDR3 protein: CASSQVGGYEQFF. The CDR3 nucleotides read TGCGCCAGCAGCCAAGTGGGGGGATATGAGCAGTTCTTC.

The chain employs TRBV29-1 and TRBJ1-1; no definite D call. Germline V CDR1 and CDR2: SQVTM, ANQGSEA. Trimming cost V 4 bases and J 11 bases, with 11 bases left between them. The CDR3 consists of 10 residues. This CDR3 reads CSVVVLEAFF. The DNA of the CDR3 is TGCAGCGTTGTAGTCTTGGAGGCTTTCTTT. Variable domain in full (rest from reference TRBV29-1 and TRBJ1-1): SAVISQKPSRDICQRGTSLTIQCQVDSQVTMMFWYRQQPGQSLTLIATANQGSEATYESGFVIDKFPISRPNLTFSTLTVSNMSPEDSSIYLCSVVVLEAFFGQGTRLTVV.

This clone was recorded a few times. The genes are TRBV29-1 and TRBJ1-2, with TRBD1 as a possible D gene (5 bases). There are 11 residues in the CDR3. Germline lookup yields CDR1 SQVTM and CDR2 ANQGSEA. V shed 6 bases and J shed 3 bases, with 8 bases lying between them. The CDR3: CSVREYYGYTF. In DNA, the CDR3 is TGCAGCGTCAGGGAATACTATGGCTACACCTTC.

The sample holds one count of this clone. This rearrangement joins TRBV6-1 to TRBJ2-5; no definite D call. The length of the CDR3 is 11 residues. V gave up 1 base and J gave up 5 bases, with 2 bases separating them. The germline gives CDR1 MNHNS, CDR2 SASEGT. The CDR3 nucleotides are TGTGCCAGCAGTGAAGAGGAGACCCAGTACTTC. This gives the protein CASSEEETQYF.

This chain connects TRBV30 to TRBJ1-5; TRBD1 aligns across 8 bases. CDR3 length equals 13 residues. CDR1 GTSNPN and CDR2 SVGIG come from the germline V gene (reference sequence). V shed 1 base, J shed 5 bases, and the junction held 1 base outside the gene matches. CDR3 loop: CAWSAGGHQPQHF. DNA of the CDR3: TGTGCCTGGAGTGCAGGGGGCCATCAGCCCCAGCATTTT.

The chain combines TRBV11-2 with TRBJ1-6, with D unclear. CDR1 is SGHAT and CDR2 is FQNNGV in the germline V gene. V lost 1 base, J lost 7 bases, and 11 bases lay in between. The CDR3 has 15 amino acids. The CDR3 protein is CASSLGPGFNSPLHF. The CDR3 DNA is TGTGCCAGCAGCTTAGGGCCAGGATTCAATTCACCCCTCCACTTT.

A single count supports this clone. The chain is built from TRBV27 and TRBJ2-1; D gene uncertain. Germline V gives CDR1 MNHEY, CDR2 SMNVEV (reference sequence). V lost 3 bases, J lost 3 bases, and 12 bases lay in between. The CDR3 runs 15 residues. Here the CDR3 DNA reads TGTGCCAGCAGTTTTGGACCGCCCCGCTACAATGAGCAGTTCTTC. It yields the protein CASSFGPPRYNEQFF.